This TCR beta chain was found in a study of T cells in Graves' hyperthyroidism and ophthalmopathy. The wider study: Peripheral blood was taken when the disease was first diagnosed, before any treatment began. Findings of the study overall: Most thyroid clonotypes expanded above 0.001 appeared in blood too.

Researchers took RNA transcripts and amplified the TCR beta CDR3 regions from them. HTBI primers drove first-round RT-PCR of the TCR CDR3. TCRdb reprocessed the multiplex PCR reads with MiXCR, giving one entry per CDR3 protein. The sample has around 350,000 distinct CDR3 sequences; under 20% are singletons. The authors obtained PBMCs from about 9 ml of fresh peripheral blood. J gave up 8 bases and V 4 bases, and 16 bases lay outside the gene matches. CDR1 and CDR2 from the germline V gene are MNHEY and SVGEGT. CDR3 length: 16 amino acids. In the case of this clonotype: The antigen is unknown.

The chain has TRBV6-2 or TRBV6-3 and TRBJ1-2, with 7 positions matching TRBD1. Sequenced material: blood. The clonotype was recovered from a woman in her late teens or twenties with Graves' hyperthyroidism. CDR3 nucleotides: TGTGCCAGCAGTTCGGGGCTCGGGGACAGCTCTATCGGCTACACCTTC. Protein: CASSSGLGDSSIGYTF.